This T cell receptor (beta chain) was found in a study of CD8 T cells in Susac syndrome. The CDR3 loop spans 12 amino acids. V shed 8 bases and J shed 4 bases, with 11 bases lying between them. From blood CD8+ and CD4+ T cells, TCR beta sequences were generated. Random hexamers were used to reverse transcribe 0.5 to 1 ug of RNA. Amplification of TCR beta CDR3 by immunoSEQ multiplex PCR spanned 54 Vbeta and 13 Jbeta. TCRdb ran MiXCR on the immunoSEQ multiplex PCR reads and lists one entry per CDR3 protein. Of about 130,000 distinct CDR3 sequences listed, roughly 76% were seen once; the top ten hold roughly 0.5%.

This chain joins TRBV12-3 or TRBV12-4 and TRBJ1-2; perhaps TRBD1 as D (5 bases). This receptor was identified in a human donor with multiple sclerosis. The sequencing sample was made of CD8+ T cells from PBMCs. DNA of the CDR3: TGTGCCAGCGCCAGACAGAGCTATGGCTACACCTTC. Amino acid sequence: CASARQSYGYTF.